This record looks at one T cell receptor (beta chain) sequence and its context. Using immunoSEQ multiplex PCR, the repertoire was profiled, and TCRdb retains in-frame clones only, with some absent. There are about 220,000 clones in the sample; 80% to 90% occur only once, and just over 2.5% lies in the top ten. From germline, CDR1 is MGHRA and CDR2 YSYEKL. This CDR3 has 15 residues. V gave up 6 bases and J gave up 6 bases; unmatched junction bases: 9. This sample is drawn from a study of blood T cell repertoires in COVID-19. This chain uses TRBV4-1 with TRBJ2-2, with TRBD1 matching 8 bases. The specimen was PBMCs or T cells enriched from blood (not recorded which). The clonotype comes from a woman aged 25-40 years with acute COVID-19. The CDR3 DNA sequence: TGCGCCAGCAGGCAACAGGGGGAAGGTTCCGGGGAGCTGTTTTTT. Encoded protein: CASRQQGEGSGELFF.